The 29 T cell receptor beta chains listed next were all sequenced from one sample in a study of T cells in Graves' hyperthyroidism and ophthalmopathy. RNA transcripts provided the source from which TCR beta CDR3 regions were amplified. The HTBI primer set was used in a first-round RT-PCR of the TCR CDR3. TCRdb re-derived calls from the multiplex PCR reads in MiXCR, one entry per CDR3 protein. The sample consists of tens of thousands of distinct CDR3 sequences, 45% to 65% of them appearing once. The sample consisted of peripheral blood or thyroid tissue (not recorded which). Every receptor here comes from a man aged 18-30 years with Graves' hyperthyroidism.

This clonotype was picked up many times. The rearrangement uses TRBV7-2 and TRBJ1-2; TRBD1 is a possible D gene (6 bases). Between the trimmed V and J ends, which lost 5 bases and 4 bases, there was a span of 11 bases. Germline loops: CDR1 SGHTA, CDR2 FQGNSA. This CDR3 is 13 amino acids long. CDR3 DNA sequence: TGTGCCAGCAGCCCAGGGACAATCTATGGCTACACCTTC. Its protein product is CASSPGTIYGYTF.

This clonotype was detected many times. The genes are TRBV14 and TRBJ2-5, with D perhaps TRBD2 (5 bases). This CDR3 has 15 residues. V lost 1 base and J lost 0, with 9 bases in between. Germline V gives CDR1 SGHDN, CDR2 FVKESK. The DNA for the CDR3 is TGTGCCAGCAGCCAAGTCCCGGGAAACCAAGAGACCCAGTACTTC. Protein product: CASSQVPGNQETQYF.

The chain has TRBV9 and TRBJ1-4, with TRBD1 identical over 11 bases. After removal of 2 bases from V and 8 bases from J, the junction contained 11 bases not matched to a gene. CDR3 size: 17 residues. The germline gives CDR1 SGDLS, CDR2 YYNGEE. CDR3 in DNA: TGTGCCAGCAGCGTGGGCCGGGACAGGGGGACGTGCGAAAAACTGTTTTTT. The encoded protein is CASSVGRDRGTCEKLFF.

The DNA of the CDR3 is TGCAGTGTCACGGGGGGTGCTAGCACAGATACGCAGTATTTT. This gives the protein CSVTGGASTDTQYF. The V and J genes are TRBV20-1 and TRBJ2-3, with TRBD2 matching 7 bases. Per germline, CDR1 DFQATT and CDR2 SNEGSKA (reference sequence). The CDR3 has 14 residues. V was clipped by 7 bases and J by 0 bases; unmatched bases: 7.

The chain combines TRBV7-3 with TRBJ2-5; D is unresolved. Germline V gene data show CDR1 as SGHTA and CDR2 as FQGTGA. This CDR3 is built from 15 residues. The V end was cut by 0 bases, the J end by 5 bases, with 13 bases between. The CDR3: CASSLTVAFTETQYF. The CDR3 nucleotides read TGTGCCAGCAGCTTAACGGTCGCCTTTACGGAGACCCAGTACTTC.

V gene TRBV7-2 combines with J gene TRBJ1-5; 9 bases match TRBD1. CDR1 is SGHTA, CDR2 FQGNSA, per germline. The CDR3 consists of 16 residues. The V gene end was trimmed by 2 bases and the J gene end by 1 base; junction bases not matched to a gene: 3. This CDR3 reads CASSLSGQGSNQPQHF. Here the CDR3 DNA reads TGTGCCAGCAGCTTATCGGGACAGGGCAGCAATCAGCCCCAGCATTTT.

In this sample, this clonotype turned up many times. The V and J genes are TRBV28 and TRBJ2-2, with D unclear. The CDR3 runs to 13 residues. V lost 6 bases to trimming and J lost 1 base, with 6 bases between them. Germline assignment: CDR1 MDHEN and CDR2 SYDVKM. The CDR3 bases are TGTGCCAGCAGCCGCAGGAACACCGGGGAGCTGTTTTTT. It encodes CASSRRNTGELFF. Filled out from reference TRBV28 and TRBJ2-2, the complete variable domain reads DVKVTQSSRYLVKRTGEKVFLECVQDMDHENMFWYRQDPGLGLRLIYFSYDVKMKEKGDIPEGYSVSREKKERFSLILESASTNQTSMYLCASSRRNTGELFFGEGSRLTVL.

This clonotype came up many times. The chain carries TRBV6-1 and TRBJ2-2; D not resolved. Between the trimmed V and J ends, which lost 6 bases and 5 bases, there was a span of 13 bases. Germline V CDR1 and CDR2: MNHNS, SASEGT. This CDR3 has 14 residues. CDR3 DNA sequence: TGTGCCAGCAGCACAGTGATGTTAACCGGGGAGCTGTTTTTT. This codes for CASSTVMLTGELFF.

In this sample, this clonotype turned up many times. J is TRBJ2-6 and V is TRBV6-2 or TRBV6-3; D is unresolved. This CDR3 spans 16 amino acids. In germline, CDR1 is MNHEY, CDR2 SVGEGT. Trimming cost V 0 bases and J 0 bases, with 6 bases left between them. Written as DNA, the CDR3 is TGTGCCAGCAGTTACTCCCAGCCCTCTGGGGCCAACGTCCTGACTTTC. This sequence encodes CASSYSQPSGANVLTF.

The V call is TRBV7-9, the J call TRBJ2-4, with 9 bases identical to TRBD1. The CDR3 covers 15 residues. Germline lookup yields CDR1 SEHNR and CDR2 FQNEAQ (reference sequence). V dropped 5 bases and J dropped 4; count of bases not matched to a gene: 6. The DNA of the CDR3 is TGTGCCAGCAGCATACAGGGGGCAAGTAAAAACATTCAGTACTTC. The encoded protein is CASSIQGASKNIQYF.

This clonotype was recorded at least ten times. The rearrangement uses TRBV7-2 and TRBJ2-5; D is undetermined. Trimming left V 1 base short and J 7 bases short, with 16 bases between. Germline assignment: CDR1 SGHTA and CDR2 FQGNSA. The CDR3 length is 15 residues. The CDR3 DNA reads as TGTGCCAGCAGCTTAGGGGTTGGGTTGTTTTCGACCCAGTACTTC. Translated, it gives CASSLGVGLFSTQYF.

This sequence joins TRBV9 and TRBJ2-5; 11 positions match TRBD2. This CDR3 region has 17 residues. With 5 bases clipped from V and 2 bases from J, the junction kept 11 bases outside the gene matches. Per germline, CDR1 SGDLS and CDR2 YYNGEE. CDR3 bases: TGTGCCAGCAGAGGAACTAGCGGGGGTGGAAAACAAGAGACCCAGTACTTC. Encoded protein: CASRGTSGGGKQETQYF.

The sample holds many counts of this clonotype. This may be a read error, as it is one base from a much larger clone. This chain connects TRBV20-1 to TRBJ1-6, with D possibly matching TRBD1 (6 bases). V was clipped by 5 bases and J by 11 bases, with 19 bases between them. The CDR3 length is 14 residues. The germline CDR1 and CDR2 sequences are DFQATT and SNEGSKA (reference sequence). The CDR3 nucleotides read TGCAGTGCTTCAATGTGGACAGTTTTGCCACCCCTCCACTTT. Protein sequence: CSASMWTVLPPLHF.

This clonotype has ten or more counts. This chain links TRBV20-1 with TRBJ2-7; D is uncertain. V was cut by 3 bases and J by 3 bases, with 9 bases left in between. The CDR3 extends over 12 amino acids. The germline CDR1 and CDR2 sequences are DFQATT and SNEGSKA (reference sequence). CDR3 in amino acids: CSASSSDYEQYF. The CDR3 DNA is TGCAGTGCTAGTTCTTCGGACTACGAGCAGTACTTC.

The chain is built from TRBV7-9 and TRBJ1-2, with D unclear. The germline V gene encodes CDR1 SEHNR and CDR2 FQNEAQ (reference sequence). V was clipped by 5 bases and J by 5 bases, with 15 bases between them. The CDR3 has 14 amino acids. The CDR3 sequence is CASSQVGDAYGYTF. Written as DNA, the CDR3 is TGTGCCAGCAGCCAAGTTGGAGATGCGTATGGCTACACCTTC.

This clonotype was counted ten times or more. The chain carries TRBV6-5 and TRBJ1-2, with TRBD1 matching over 11 bases. V trimming: 3 bases; J trimming: 4 bases; junction bases outside the gene matches: 4. This CDR3 region has 15 residues. Germline V lookup: CDR1 MNHEY, CDR2 SVGAGI. The CDR3 loop reads CASSYGTGGTYGYTF. CDR3 sequence (DNA): TGTGCCAGCAGTTATGGGACAGGGGGTACCTATGGCTACACCTTC.

On this clonotype: Given a much more abundant clone one base away, this may be a read error. The conserved phenylalanine or tryptophan is not found at the CDR3 terminus, so this likely reflects a read error. The gene calls are TRBV27 and TRBJ2-2, with D maybe TRBD2 (6 bases). In germline, CDR1 is MNHEY, CDR2 SMNVEV (reference sequence). V was shortened by 4 bases and J by 0 bases, with 9 bases between the two germline ends. The CDR3 has 15 amino acids. As DNA, the CDR3 is TGTGCCAGCAGTTGGGTAGCGGCGAACACCGGGGAGCTGTTTTCT. Protein sequence: CASSWVAANTGELFS.

This clonotype appeared many times. The chain links TRBV2 to TRBJ1-1, with no clear D. V was clipped by 2 bases and J by 1 base, with 5 bases between them. CDR1 is SNHLY, CDR2 FYNNEI, per germline. CDR3 size: 13 residues. The CDR3, as DNA: TGTGCCAGCAGTGAATTCAGGAACACTGAAGCTTTCTTT. This sequence encodes CASSEFRNTEAFF.

This chain uses TRBV9 with TRBJ1-6; D perhaps matches TRBD1 (5 bases). V lost 5 bases and J lost 4, with 16 bases in between. The CDR3 extends over 16 amino acids. Germline V gives CDR1 SGDLS, CDR2 YYNGEE. The CDR3 spells CASRKKTEPYNSPLHF. The CDR3 nucleotides are TGTGCCAGCAGAAAAAAGACAGAACCTTATAATTCACCCCTCCACTTT.

This clonotype occurred once. The chain links TRBV7-6 to TRBJ2-7; 15 nucleotides match TRBD2. Germline CDR1 and CDR2: SGHVS and FNYEAQ. This CDR3 region has 17 residues. J was trimmed by 3 bases and V by 5 bases; bases with no gene match: 8. In DNA, the CDR3 is TGTGCCAGCAGCGCCGGGACTAGCGGGAGGCGGGGCTACGAGCAGTACTTC. As protein: CASSAGTSGRRGYEQYF.

As for this clonotype: Mismatch with germline at one junction end may stem from a read error. The genes are TRBV20-1 and TRBJ1-1; D unclear. There are 15 residues in the CDR3. The germline V gene has CDR1 DFQATT and CDR2 SNEGSKA (reference sequence). In nucleotides, the CDR3 is TGCAGTACTAGAAGGAGAACAAGGATGAGCACTGAAGCTTTCTTT. This sequence encodes CSTRRRTRMSTEAFF.

On this clonotype itself: An end of the junction does not agree with germline; a read error may underlie this. The chain carries TRBV4-1 and TRBJ2-7; D is perhaps TRBD2 (6 bases). From germline, CDR1 is MGHRA and CDR2 YSYEKL. There are 15 residues in the CDR3. CDR3 coding DNA: TGTGCCAGCAGCCAAGATCTGCGGGGAGCCTACGAGCAGTACTTC. The encoded protein is CASSQDLRGAYEQYF.

This clonotype was seen once. At one end the junction does not follow the germline gene, possibly because of a read error. J is TRBJ1-6 and V is TRBV29-1; 9 bases line up with TRBD1. This CDR3 region has 14 residues. CDR1 is SQVTM, CDR2 ANQGSEA, per germline. CDR3 sequence (DNA): TGCAGCGTTACAGGGACAGGGCTTAATTCACCCCTCCGCTTT. Its translation is CSVTGTGLNSPLRF.

This clonotype was seen repeatedly, ten times or more. V and J are TRBV12-3 or TRBV12-4 and TRBJ1-2; a weak D match, TRBD1 (5 bases). This CDR3 region has 13 residues. V was clipped by 3 bases and J by 8 bases, with 13 bases between them. The CDR3 DNA follows: TGTGCCAGCAGTTTCTCCGAGGGGCAAGGCTACACCTTC. Translating it yields CASSFSEGQGYTF.

This clonotype has just a few counts. V and J are TRBV20-1 and TRBJ2-7, with 9 bases aligning to TRBD2. The germline V gene encodes CDR1 DFQATT and CDR2 SNEGSKA (reference sequence). CDR3 length: 14 amino acids. The trim removed 5 bases at V and 3 bases at J, leaving 8 bases unmatched. This CDR3 is CSASVAGGRYEQYF. In DNA form, the CDR3 reads TGCAGTGCTTCAGTGGCGGGGGGGCGCTACGAGCAGTACTTC.

This rearrangement joins TRBV7-3 to TRBJ2-2, with no clear D. The V end lost 9 bases, the J end lost 7 bases, and 12 bases lay between the germline ends. Germline CDR1 SGHTA, CDR2 FQGTGA. The CDR3 extends over 12 amino acids. Written as DNA, the CDR3 is TGTGCCAGTAGTAGGGATTACGGGGAGCTGTTTTTT. Translating gives CASSRDYGELFF.

The J gene is TRBJ2-7, the V gene TRBV10-3; TRBD2 agrees at 9 bases. Losses at the gene ends were 10 bases for V and 0 bases for J; bases not matched to a gene: 19. In germline, CDR1 is ENHRY, CDR2 SYGVKD. The CDR3 extends over 18 amino acids. CDR3 loop: CATAREGLAGPFSYEQYF. CDR3 nucleotide sequence: TGTGCCACCGCCCGGGAGGGGCTAGCGGGACCCTTCTCCTACGAGCAGTACTTC.

The chain carries TRBV5-1 and TRBJ1-5; TRBD1 agrees at 10 bases. The germline CDR1 and CDR2 sequences are SGHRS and YFSETQ. J gave up 6 bases and V 5 bases, and 5 bases lay outside the gene matches. The CDR3 is 14 amino acids. DNA of the CDR3: TGCGCCAGCAGAAGGGACAGGGGAGGTCAGCCCCAGCATTTT. It encodes CASRRDRGGQPQHF.

The chain uses TRBV7-9 and TRBJ1-6; TRBD1 agrees at 8 bases. The CDR3 covers 12 residues. With V trimmed by 6 bases and J by 9 bases, 1 base remained unmatched. Looked up from germline, CDR1 is SEHNR and CDR2 is FQNEAQ (reference sequence). This CDR3 is CASSGQGSPLHF. CDR3 nucleotide sequence: TGTGCCAGCAGTGGACAGGGTTCACCCCTCCACTTT.